This TCR beta chain is drawn from a study of cytomegalovirus exposure and HLA in healthy donors. Broader study findings: It has been reported that TCR beta sequences accurately predicted the HLA-A and HLA-B alleles of most subjects. TCR sequences were mostly rare, though some public TCRs occurred in many donors.

The CDR3 loop spans 13 amino acids. Germline CDR1 reads SGHDN; CDR2 reads FVKESK. V was pared by 4 bases and J by 2 bases, with 6 bases between. Vbeta (60) and Jbeta (13) primers were used in the PCR. The method was immunoSEQ multiplex PCR; TCRdb's version includes in-frame clones alone and lacks a portion of them. This table holds 110,000 to 150,000 clones, roughly 62% found once. Turning to this clone: Its antigen is not identified.

The TCR comes from a man in his 60s in good health and CMV-seronegative. Material: PBMCs. The V call is TRBV14, the J call TRBJ1-5; D remains ambiguous. This CDR3 reads CASSRQGNQPQHF. CDR3 coding DNA: TGTGCCAGCAGCCGTCAGGGCAATCAGCCCCAGCATTTT.